This T cell receptor beta chain appears in the sequencing data of a study of somatic mutations in cytotoxic T cells in rheumatoid arthritis. Flow cytometry was used to check the purity of CD4+ and CD8+ cells, which had been isolated by positive magnetic bead selection. Per the germline V gene, CDR1 is SNHLY and CDR2 is FYNNEI. The length of the CDR3 is 15 residues. The V and J ends lost 6 bases and 2 bases, in that order; junction bases with no gene match: 8. Repertoires were generated with immunoSEQ multiplex PCR, while TCRdb's copy carries only in-frame clones and drops some. The repertoire consists of 6,500 to 10,000 clones, with roughly 75% occurring once and the leading ten covering about 37%. Notes on this clone: Its antigen remains unknown.

Study observations and caveats: With advancing age, CD8+ clonality climbed in rheumatoid arthritis patients but did not rise in healthy controls.

The source of this sequence is a woman aged 45-65 years in good health. Input material: CD8+ T cells sorted from blood. The V gene is TRBV2, the J gene TRBJ2-7; 9 nucleotides align to TRBD1. CDR3 DNA sequence: TGTGCCAGCAGGGGCACAGGGGGCCCTACCTACGAGCAGTACTTC. Its protein product is CASRGTGGPTYEQYF.